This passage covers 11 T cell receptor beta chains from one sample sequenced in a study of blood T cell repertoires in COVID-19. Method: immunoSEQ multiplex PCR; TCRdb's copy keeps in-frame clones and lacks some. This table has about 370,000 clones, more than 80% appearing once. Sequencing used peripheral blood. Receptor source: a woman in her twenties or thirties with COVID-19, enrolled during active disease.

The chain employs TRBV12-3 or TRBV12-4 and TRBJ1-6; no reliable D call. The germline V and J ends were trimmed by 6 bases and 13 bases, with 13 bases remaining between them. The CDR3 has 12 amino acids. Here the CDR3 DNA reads TGTGCCAGCAGCTCGAGCGTAGCGCCCCTCCACTTT. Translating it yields CASSSSVAPLHF.

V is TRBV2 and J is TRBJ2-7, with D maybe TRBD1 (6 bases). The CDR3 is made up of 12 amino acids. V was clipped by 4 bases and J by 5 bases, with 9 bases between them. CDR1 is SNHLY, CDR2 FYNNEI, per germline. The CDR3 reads CASSGGPHEQYF. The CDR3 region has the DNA TGTGCCAGCAGTGGGGGGCCCCACGAGCAGTACTTC.

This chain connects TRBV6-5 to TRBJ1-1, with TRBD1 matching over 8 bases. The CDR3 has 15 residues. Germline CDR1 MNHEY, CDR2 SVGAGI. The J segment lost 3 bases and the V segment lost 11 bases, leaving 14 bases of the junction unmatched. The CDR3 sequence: CAPMYAGQGDTEAFF. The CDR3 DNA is TGTGCCCCCATGTATGCCGGACAGGGTGACACTGAAGCTTTCTTT.

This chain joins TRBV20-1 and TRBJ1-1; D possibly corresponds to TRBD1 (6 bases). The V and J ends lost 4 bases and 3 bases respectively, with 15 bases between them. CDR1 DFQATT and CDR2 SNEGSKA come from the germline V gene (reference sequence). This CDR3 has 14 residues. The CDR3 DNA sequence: TGCAGTGCTACTGACAGGCCAGGGGACACTGAAGCTTTCTTT. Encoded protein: CSATDRPGDTEAFF.

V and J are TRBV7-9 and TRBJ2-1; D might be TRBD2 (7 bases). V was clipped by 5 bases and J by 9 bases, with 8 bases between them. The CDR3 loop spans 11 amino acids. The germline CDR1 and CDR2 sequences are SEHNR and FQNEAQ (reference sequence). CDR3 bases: TGTGCCAGCAGCCGGGGGGCTGAGCAGTTCTTC. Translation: CASSRGAEQFF.

CDR3 sequence (DNA): TGTGCCAGCAGCCATCCTACAGGGGTGTCGGCCACTGAAGCTTTCTTT. It translates to CASSHPTGVSATEAFF. The chain carries TRBV3-1 (or the pseudogene TRBV3-2) and TRBJ1-1; 7 nucleotides align to TRBD1. With V trimmed by 3 bases and J by 4 bases, 11 bases remained unmatched. The germline CDR1 and CDR2 sequences are LGHDT and YNNKEL (reference sequence). The CDR3 is 16 residues long.

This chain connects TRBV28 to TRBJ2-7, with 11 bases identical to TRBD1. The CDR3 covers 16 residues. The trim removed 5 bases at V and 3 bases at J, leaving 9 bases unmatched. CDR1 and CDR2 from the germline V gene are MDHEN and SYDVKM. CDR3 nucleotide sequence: TGTGCCAGCAGTACACCAGCCGGGACAGGGGGCTACGAGCAGTACTTC. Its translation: CASSTPAGTGGYEQYF.

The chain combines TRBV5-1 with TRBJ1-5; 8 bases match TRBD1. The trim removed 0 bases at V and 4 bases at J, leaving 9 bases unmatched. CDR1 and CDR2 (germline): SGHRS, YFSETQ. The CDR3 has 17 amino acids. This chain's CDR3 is CASSLGPGQAQNQPQHF. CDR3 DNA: TGCGCCAGCAGCTTGGGCCCGGGACAGGCACAAAATCAGCCCCAGCATTTT.

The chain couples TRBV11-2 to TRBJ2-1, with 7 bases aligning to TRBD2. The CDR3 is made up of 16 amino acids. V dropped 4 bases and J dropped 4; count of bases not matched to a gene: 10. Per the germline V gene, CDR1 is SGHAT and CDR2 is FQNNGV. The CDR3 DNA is TGTGCCAGCAGCTCTCTGGGGGGAGGGCCGTACAATGAGCAGTTCTTC. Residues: CASSSLGGGPYNEQFF.

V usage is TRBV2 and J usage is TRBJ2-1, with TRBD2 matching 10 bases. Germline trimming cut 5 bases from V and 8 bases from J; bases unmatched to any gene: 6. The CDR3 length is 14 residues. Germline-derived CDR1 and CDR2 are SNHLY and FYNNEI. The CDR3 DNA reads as TGTGCCAGCAGTTCACTAGCGGGAACGGATGAGCAGTTCTTC. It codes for CASSSLAGTDEQFF.

CDR3 DNA: TGCGCCAGCAGCCAAGGCGGGGACAGCACTAATGAAAAACTGTTTTTT. Its protein is CASSQGGDSTNEKLFF. The rearrangement links TRBV4-3 to TRBJ1-4, with 7 bases aligning to TRBD1. After removal of 1 base from V and 2 bases from J, the junction contained 4 bases not matched to a gene. The germline gives CDR1 LGHNA, CDR2 YSLEER. The CDR3 consists of 16 residues.